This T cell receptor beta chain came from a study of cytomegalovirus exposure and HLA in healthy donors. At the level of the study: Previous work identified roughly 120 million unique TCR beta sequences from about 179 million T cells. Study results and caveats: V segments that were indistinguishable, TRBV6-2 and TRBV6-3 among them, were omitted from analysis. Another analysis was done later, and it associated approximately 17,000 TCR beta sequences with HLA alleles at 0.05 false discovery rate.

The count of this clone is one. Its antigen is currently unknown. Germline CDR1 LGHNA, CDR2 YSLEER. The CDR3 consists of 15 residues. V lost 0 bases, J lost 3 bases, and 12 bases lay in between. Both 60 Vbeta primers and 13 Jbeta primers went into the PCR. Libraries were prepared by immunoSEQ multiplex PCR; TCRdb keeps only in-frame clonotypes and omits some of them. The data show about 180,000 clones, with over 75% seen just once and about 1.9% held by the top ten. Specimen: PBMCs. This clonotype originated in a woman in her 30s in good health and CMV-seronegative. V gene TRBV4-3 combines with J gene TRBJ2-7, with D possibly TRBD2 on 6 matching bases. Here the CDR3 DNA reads TGCGCCAGCAGCCAAGATCGGGGACTTCACTACGAGCAGTACTTC. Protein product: CASSQDRGLHYEQYF.